These 4 T cell receptor beta chains came from one sample sequenced in a study of blood T cell repertoires in COVID-19 (dated by TCRdb to the early 2020s). Library generation was performed with the immunoSEQ multiplex PCR assay. The table was pulled from immuneACCESS by TCRdb, which kept in-frame rearrangements only. Such tables lose some clones; where checked, under half of the loss comes from unresolved V genes, and the rest has no known cause. The sample profile shows some 320,000 clones; 85% of them were found once. The ten biggest clones cover 1.9% of the sample. Sequenced input: PBMCs or T cells enriched from blood (not recorded which). Receptors originate from a woman aged 25 to 45 who had been exposed to COVID-19.

The count of this clone is one. The chain has TRBV5-8 and TRBJ1-1; D not resolved. Trimming removed 0 bases from V and 0 bases from J, with 9 bases in between. CDR1 is SGHTS and CDR2 is YDEGEE in the germline V gene. This CDR3 contains 15 residues. DNA for the CDR3: TGTGCCAGCAGCTTGGGGGCATGGGTGAACACTGAAGCTTTCTTT. Translated, it gives CASSLGAWVNTEAFF.

The chain joins TRBV18 to TRBJ1-2; D might be TRBD1 (6 bases). This CDR3 region has 15 residues. V lost 0 bases and J 0 bases, leaving 8 bases between the germline ends. CDR1 and CDR2 (germline): KGHSH, LQKENI. In DNA, the CDR3 is TGTGCCAGCTCACCACCGGGGGGGCCTAACTATGGCTACACCTTC. The encoded protein is CASSPPGGPNYGYTF.

The rearrangement joins TRBV5-6 to TRBJ2-5, with 13 bases identical to TRBD2. Trimming cost V 0 bases and J 3 bases; bases outside gene matches: 11. The CDR3 loop spans 19 amino acids. Germline V gene data show CDR1 as SGHDT and CDR2 as YYEEEE. The CDR3 region has the DNA TGTGCCAGCAGCTTGGTGTGGGTTTCGACTAGCGGGGGGAAAGAGACCCAGTACTTC. This encodes CASSLVWVSTSGGKETQYF.

The chain recombines TRBV28 with TRBJ1-1; D unclear. CDR3 length equals 12 residues. Trimming took 6 bases from V and 3 from J, leaving 8 bases between them. Germline V gene sequence: CDR1 MDHEN, CDR2 SYDVKM. The CDR3 DNA sequence: TGTGCCAGCAGCTCTACTTACACTGAAGCTTTCTTT. This sequence encodes CASSSTYTEAFF.